These 9 T cell receptor beta chains were sequenced from one sample in a study of blood T cell repertoires in COVID-19. Generated by immunoSEQ multiplex PCR, the TCRdb table keeps only in-frame clones and is missing some. The sample carries some 68,000 clones, 90% recorded once. Input material: peripheral blood. The receptors come from a man aged 50 to 59 with COVID-19, enrolled during active disease.

The CDR3 sequence is CASRGASGQKRETQYF. The CDR3 DNA follows: TGTGCCAGCAGGGGGGCTTCGGGACAGAAAAGAGAGACCCAGTACTTC. J is TRBJ2-5 and V is TRBV25-1, with 7 bases identical to TRBD1. The CDR3 loop spans 16 amino acids. Germline CDR1 is MGHDK and CDR2 is SYGVNS. The trim removed 6 bases at V and 4 bases at J, leaving 14 bases unmatched.

V usage is TRBV27 and J usage is TRBJ1-2, with no clear D. With 4 bases removed from V and 0 bases from J, the gap between germline ends came to 12 bases. CDR3 size: 15 residues. The V gene's germline CDR1 is MNHEY and CDR2 SMNVEV (reference sequence). CDR3 in amino acids: CASSSPSSSNYGYTF. DNA of the CDR3: TGTGCCAGCAGTTCCCCGTCGTCGTCTAACTATGGCTACACCTTC.

V usage is TRBV29-1 and J usage is TRBJ2-1; TRBD2 matches at 15 bases. The CDR3 runs to 14 residues. Trimming at V came to 6 bases and at J to 10 bases, leaving 7 bases not matched to a gene. Germline lookup yields CDR1 SQVTM and CDR2 ANQGSEA. The CDR3 DNA follows: TGCAGCGTCGGACTAGCGGGAGGGCCAGGGGAGCAGTTCTTC. As protein: CSVGLAGGPGEQFF.

The chain is built from TRBV28 and TRBJ2-7; 9 positions match TRBD2. The V segment lost 4 bases and the J segment 3 bases; nucleotides outside the gene matches: 10. CDR1 is MDHEN, CDR2 SYDVKM, per germline. CDR3 length equals 16 residues. The CDR3 nucleotides read TGTGCCAGCAGTTCCCCAGGAGCGGGAGGCAACTACGAGCAGTACTTC. This translates into CASSSPGAGGNYEQYF.

V gene TRBV6-2 or TRBV6-3 combines with J gene TRBJ1-1; D perhaps matches TRBD1 (5 bases). Germline lookup yields CDR1 MNHEY and CDR2 SVGEGT. Trimming took 5 bases from V and 1 from J, leaving 8 bases between them. The CDR3 is made up of 13 amino acids. CDR3 DNA: TGTGCCAGCAGTGTTACAGGGAACACTGAAGCTTTCTTT. It encodes CASSVTGNTEAFF.

This rearrangement joins TRBV6-5 to TRBJ1-5; possible D gene TRBD1, 6 bases. CDR3 length: 14 residues. Germline CDR1 and CDR2: MNHEY and SVGAGI. V was shortened by 10 bases and J by 9 bases, with 22 bases between the two germline ends. For the CDR3, the DNA is TGTGCCACCGGTCAGACAGGACCCATAGGGCCCCAGCATTTT. It yields the protein CATGQTGPIGPQHF.

The rearrangement links TRBV19 to TRBJ2-5; the match to TRBD2 covers 9 bases. Germline CDR1 reads LNHDA; CDR2 reads SQIVND (reference sequence). The CDR3 is made up of 13 amino acids. The trim removed 8 bases at V and 2 bases at J, leaving 3 bases unmatched. CDR3 sequence (DNA): TGTGCCAGTGGCGGGAGGGGTCAAGAGACCCAGTACTTC. This sequence encodes CASGGRGQETQYF.

V usage is TRBV4-2 and J usage is TRBJ2-1, with TRBD2 as a possible D gene (5 bases). The germline V gene has CDR1 LGHNA and CDR2 YNFKEQ. V lost 1 base, J lost 6 bases, and 7 bases lay in between. The length of the CDR3 is 13 residues. CDR3 amino acids: CASSQVTSNEQFF. CDR3 nucleotides: TGTGCCAGCAGCCAAGTTACTAGCAATGAGCAGTTCTTC.

The chain uses TRBV11-2 and TRBJ2-7, with 8 bases aligning to TRBD1. The V and J ends lost 4 bases and 0 bases, in that order; junction bases with no gene match: 5. Germline loops: CDR1 SGHAT, CDR2 FQNNGV. The CDR3 consists of 15 residues. In nucleotides, the CDR3 is TGTGCCAGCAGCTCACAGGGGGATCACTCCTACGAGCAGTACTTC. Its translation: CASSSQGDHSYEQYF.